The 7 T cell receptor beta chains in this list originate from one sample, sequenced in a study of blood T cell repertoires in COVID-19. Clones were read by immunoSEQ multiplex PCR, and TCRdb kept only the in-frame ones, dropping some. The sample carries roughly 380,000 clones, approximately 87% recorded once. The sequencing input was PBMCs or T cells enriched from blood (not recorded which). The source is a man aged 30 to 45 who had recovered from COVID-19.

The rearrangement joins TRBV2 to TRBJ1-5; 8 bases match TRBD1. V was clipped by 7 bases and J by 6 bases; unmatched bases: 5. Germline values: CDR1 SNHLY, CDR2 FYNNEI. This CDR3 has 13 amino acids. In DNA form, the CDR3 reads TGTGCCAGCAATGACAGGGGCGGTCAGCCCCAGCATTTT. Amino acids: CASNDRGGQPQHF.

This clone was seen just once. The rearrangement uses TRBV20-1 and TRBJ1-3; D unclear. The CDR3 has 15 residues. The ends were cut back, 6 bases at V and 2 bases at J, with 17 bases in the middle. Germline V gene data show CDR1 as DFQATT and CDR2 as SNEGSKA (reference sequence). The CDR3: CSASSGPGAGNTIYF. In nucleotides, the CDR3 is TGCAGTGCCAGTTCAGGCCCGGGAGCTGGAAACACCATATATTTT.

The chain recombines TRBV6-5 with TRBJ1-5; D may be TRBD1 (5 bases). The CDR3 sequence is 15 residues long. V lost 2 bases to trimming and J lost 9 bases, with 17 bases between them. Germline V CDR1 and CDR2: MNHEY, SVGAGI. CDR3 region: CASSYRTNGVGPQHF. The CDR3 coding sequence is TGTGCCAGCAGTTACCGGACAAATGGCGTGGGGCCCCAGCATTTT.

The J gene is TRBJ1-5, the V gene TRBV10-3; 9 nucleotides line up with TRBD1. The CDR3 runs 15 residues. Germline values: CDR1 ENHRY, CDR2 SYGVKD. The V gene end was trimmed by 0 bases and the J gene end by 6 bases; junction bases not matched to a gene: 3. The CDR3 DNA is TGTGCCATCAGTGAGTCAGGACAGGGGACTCAGCCCCAGCATTTT. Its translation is CAISESGQGTQPQHF.

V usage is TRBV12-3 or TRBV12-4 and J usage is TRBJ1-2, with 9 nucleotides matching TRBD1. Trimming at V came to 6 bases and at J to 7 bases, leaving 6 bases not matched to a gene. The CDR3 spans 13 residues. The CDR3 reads CASRPGQGPGYTF. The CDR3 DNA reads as TGTGCCAGCAGGCCGGGACAGGGACCTGGCTACACCTTC.

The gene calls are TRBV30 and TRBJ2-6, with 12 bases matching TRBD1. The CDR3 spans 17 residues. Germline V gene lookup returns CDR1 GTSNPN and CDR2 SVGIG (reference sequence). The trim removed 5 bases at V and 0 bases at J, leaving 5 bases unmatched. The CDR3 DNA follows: TGTGCCTGGCAGGGACAGGGGGCTCTCTCTGGGGCCAACGTCCTGACTTTC. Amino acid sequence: CAWQGQGALSGANVLTF.

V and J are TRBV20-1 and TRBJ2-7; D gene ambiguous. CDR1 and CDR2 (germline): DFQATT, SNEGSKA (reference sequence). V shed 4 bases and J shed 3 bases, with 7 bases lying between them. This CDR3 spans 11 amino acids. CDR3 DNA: TGCAGTGCTATAGTCGGCTACGAGCAGTACTTC. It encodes CSAIVGYEQYF.